The clone carrying this TCR beta chain was observed a single time. The data were taken from a study of blood T cells in healthy people across ages. Combining a sample-barcoded 5' primer with a J-beta primer mix, a second PCR ran for roughly 7 to 12 cycles. Each of the cDNA molecules was tagged by a template-switch adaptor with 12 random nucleotides. Each CDR3 protein is one row after TCRdb ran MiXCR on the 5' RACE reads. The table lists 700,000 or so distinct CDR3 sequences, around two fifths of them singletons, with roughly 30% in the top ten. Trimming took 6 bases from V and 0 from J; bases not matched to a gene: 10. The CDR3 length is 17 residues.

This receptor was obtained from a man at least 80 years old in good health. The specimen sequenced was blood. The chain couples TRBV12-3 or TRBV12-4 to TRBJ1-1, with TRBD1 matching over 10 bases. This chain's CDR3 is CASSPSRDRGMNTEAFF. CDR3 nucleotide sequence: TGTGCCAGCAGCCCTTCCCGGGACAGGGGTATGAACACTGAAGCTTTCTTT.